Listed below are T cell receptor beta chains from one sample, sequenced in a study of OX40 agonist ivuxolimab in advanced cancers. Clones were sequenced by immunoSEQ multiplex PCR, and TCRdb holds only the in-frame ones, with some missing. The data contain about 48,000 clones, approximately 90% of them singletons. The sample was CD4+ or CD8+ T cells sorted from blood, taken in a trial of the OX40 agonist ivuxolimab. The receptors originated from an adult with an advanced solid tumor such as melanoma, head and neck, liver or kidney cancer. Each CDR3 is given with its conserved first and last residue. The D gene is left open where the match is weak. Not every row has a clone size; where given, it reads once, few, many or a size class.

TRBV11-2,TRBJ2-3,TRBD2,NA,CASSFSGGVTDTQYF,TGTGCCAGCAGCTTTAGCGGGGGCGTGACAGATACGCAGTATTTT
TRBV6-5,TRBJ1-5,TRBD1,NA,CASSWGQGNQPQHF,TGTGCCAGCAGTTGGGGACAGGGAAACCAGCCCCAGCATTTT
TRBV19,TRBJ1-1,TRBD1,NA,CASSIGGGGNTEAFF,TGTGCCAGTAGTATAGGAGGGGGCGGGAACACTGAAGCTTTCTTT
TRBV2,TRBJ2-7,NA,NA,CASSEEYGSDQYF,TGTGCCAGCAGTGAAGAGTACGGAAGCGATCAGTACTTC
TRBV5-1,TRBJ2-7,TRBD1,NA,CASSGTDSYEQYF,TGCGCCAGCAGCGGGACAGACTCCTACGAGCAGTACTTC
TRBV20-1,TRBJ2-7,NA,NA,CSAGTAYEQYF,TGCAGCGCGGGAACTGCCTACGAGCAGTACTTC
TRBV5-6,TRBJ1-2,NA,NA,CASSYFYKEGYTF,TGTGCCAGCAGCTACTTCTACAAGGAGGGCTACACCTTC
TRBV29-1,TRBJ2-2,TRBD2,NA,CSVSASGGTTGELFF,TGCAGCGTCTCTGCTAGCGGGGGAACCACCGGGGAGCTGTTTTTT
TRBV18,TRBJ2-1,NA,NA,CASSPTGSNEQFF,TGTGCCAGCTCACCGACAGGCAGCAATGAGCAGTTCTTC
TRBV4-1,TRBJ1-2,NA,few,CASSQLTDDYGYTF,TGCGCCAGCAGCCAACTCACAGATGACTATGGCTACACCTTC
TRBV30,TRBJ2-7,TRBD2,NA,CAWGLAGEQYF,TGTGCCTGGGGACTAGCGGGCGAGCAGTACTTC
TRBV19,TRBJ2-2,NA,NA,CASSMVPGELFF,TGTGCCAGTAGTATGGTTCCCGGGGAGCTGTTTTTT
TRBV4-1,TRBJ2-1,TRBD1,NA,CASSKGQGLNEQFF,TGCGCCAGCAGCAAGGGACAGGGCCTGAATGAGCAGTTCTTC
TRBV7-7,TRBJ2-5,NA,NA,CASSFSSVPVETQYF,TGTGCTAGCAGCTTTAGTAGCGTCCCTGTGGAGACCCAGTACTTC
TRBV28,TRBJ2-2,NA,NA,CASSPAWRNQYTGELFF,TGTGCCAGCAGCCCGGCTTGGCGGAATCAATACACCGGGGAGCTGTTTTTT
TRBV13,TRBJ1-2,TRBD1,NA,CASSLEEGQVNGYTF,TGTGCCAGCAGCTTGGAGGAGGGACAGGTAAATGGCTACACCTTC
TRBV20-1,TRBJ2-7,NA,once,CSGGSYEQYF,TGCAGTGGAGGTTCCTACGAGCAGTACTTC
TRBV5-1,TRBJ1-3,NA,NA,CASSRGLGSGNTIYF,TGCGCCAGCAGCAGGGGTCTCGGCTCTGGAAACACCATATATTTT
TRBV5-1,TRBJ2-3,TRBD2,NA,CASSLGGGTADTQYF,TGCGCCAGCAGCTTGGGCGGGGGGACCGCAGATACGCAGTATTTT
TRBV27,TRBJ2-7,NA,NA,CASSPRRTYEQYF,TGTGCCAGCAGTCCCCGTCGGACCTACGAGCAGTACTTC
TRBV4-1,TRBJ1-1,NA,NA,CASSDVQGNTEAFF,TGCGCCAGCAGCGACGTACAGGGGAACACTGAAGCTTTCTTT
TRBV27,TRBJ2-6,NA,NA,CATVYADSSGANVLTF,TGTGCCACCGTTTATGCTGACAGCTCTGGGGCCAACGTCCTGACTTTC
TRBV27,TRBJ2-1,NA,NA,CASGRAHSYNEQFF,TGTGCCAGCGGGCGGGCCCACTCCTACAATGAGCAGTTCTTC
TRBV7-3,TRBJ2-3,NA,NA,CASSLSLGGRTDTQYF,TGTGCCAGCAGCTTATCCCTCGGCGGGCGCACAGATACGCAGTATTTT
TRBV28,TRBJ2-3,NA,NA,CASSLMLPGSGTDTQYF,TGTGCCAGCAGTTTGATGCTTCCCGGGTCTGGCACAGATACGCAGTATTTT
TRBV6-1,TRBJ1-1,NA,NA,CASSDWTNTEAFF,TGTGCCAGCAGTGACTGGACGAACACTGAAGCTTTCTTT
TRBV27,TRBJ2-7,NA,NA,CASSRVVETGYEQYF,TGTGCCAGCAGCCGCGTCGTTGAGACAGGCTACGAGCAGTACTTC
TRBV4-3,TRBJ2-3,NA,NA,CASSQASVQVLGTQYF,TGCGCCAGCAGCCAAGCAAGCGTCCAGGTTCTGGGTACGCAGTATTTT
TRBV7-9,TRBJ1-1,NA,NA,CASSEVGGPNTEAFF,TGTGCCAGCAGCGAGGTCGGGGGACCGAACACTGAAGCTTTCTTT
TRBV21-1,TRBJ2-5,NA,NA,CASSKERGDLALGAQYF,TGTGCCAGCAGCAAAGAGCGAGGGGACCTAGCGCTCGGAGCCCAGTACTTC
TRBV7-9,TRBJ1-1,NA,NA,CASSPQDTEAFF,TGTGCCAGCAGCCCCCAGGACACTGAAGCTTTCTTT
TRBV6-6,TRBJ2-1,TRBD2,NA,CASSGDGGEQFF,TGTGCCAGCAGTGGGGACGGGGGGGAGCAGTTCTTC